This TCR beta chain is drawn from a study of blood T cell repertoires in COVID-19. Using immunoSEQ multiplex PCR, the repertoire was profiled, and TCRdb retains in-frame clones only, with some absent. The sample has 200,000 to 300,000 clones, roughly 90% seen once. V was trimmed by 4 bases and J by 4 bases, leaving 14 bases between them. The germline V gene has CDR1 KGHSH and CDR2 LQKENI. The CDR3 totals 15 residues. The chain carries TRBV18 and TRBJ2-1; weak D call: TRBD2 (6 bases). Sequencing was carried out using peripheral blood. The clonotype originates from a man aged 60 to 69 with acute or convalescent COVID-19. The CDR3 coding sequence is TGTGCCAGCTCACGGGGAAATAGCGGATACAATGAGCAGTTCTTC. Amino acid sequence: CASSRGNSGYNEQFF.